The 29 T cell receptor beta chains in this list originate from one sample, sequenced in a study of blood T cell repertoires in COVID-19. Some clones are missing from TCRdb's copy, which holds only in-frame ones; the method was immunoSEQ multiplex PCR. The repertoire holds about 150,000 clones, with 80% to 90% as singletons. What was sequenced was peripheral blood. The receptors were gathered from a man aged 18 to 35 with COVID-19, enrolled during active disease.

The chain combines TRBV12-3 or TRBV12-4 with TRBJ2-1, with a tentative D call TRBD2 (5 bases). The CDR3 is 13 residues long. V was clipped by 2 bases and J by 9 bases, with 11 bases between them. For the CDR3, the DNA is TGTGCCAGCAGTTTATTCGGGATAGGTGAGCAGTTCTTC. It translates to CASSLFGIGEQFF.

The chain recombines TRBV7-9 with TRBJ1-2; possible D gene TRBD1, 5 bases. The germline V and J ends were trimmed by 1 base and 7 bases, with 13 bases remaining between them. The CDR3 runs 14 residues. Germline CDR1 is SEHNR and CDR2 is FQNEAQ (reference sequence). CDR3: CASSLGFQGLGYTF. CDR3 coding DNA: TGTGCCAGCAGCTTAGGCTTTCAGGGTCTTGGCTACACCTTC.

The chain is built from TRBV11-3 and TRBJ2-1; TRBD1 matches at 9 bases. The CDR3 contains 15 residues. The germline gives CDR1 SGHNT, CDR2 YENEEA. J gave up 7 bases and V 3 bases, and 7 bases lay outside the gene matches. CDR3 sequence reads: CASSFDSGTGNEQFF. The DNA of the CDR3 is TGTGCCAGCAGCTTCGATTCCGGGACAGGGAATGAGCAGTTCTTC. Filled out from reference TRBV11-3 and TRBJ2-1, the complete variable domain reads EAGVVQSPRYKIIEKKQPVAFWCNPISGHNTLYWYLQNLGQGPELLIRYENEEAVDDSQLPKDRFSAERLKGVDSTLKIQPAELGDSAVYLCASSFDSGTGNEQFFGPGTRLTVL.

This chain uses TRBV6-5 with TRBJ1-1, with 7 bases that match TRBD1. This CDR3 is built from 13 residues. The V and J ends lost 1 base and 8 bases, in that order; junction bases with no gene match: 4. Per germline, CDR1 MNHEY and CDR2 SVGAGI. CDR3 DNA sequence: TGTGCCAGCAGTTACTTTGACAGGGCAGAAGCTTTCTTT. Amino acid sequence: CASSYFDRAEAFF.

The chain is built from TRBV6-2 or TRBV6-3 and TRBJ2-1; 11 bases match TRBD2. The V gene's germline CDR1 is MNHEY and CDR2 SVGEGT. This CDR3 is built from 16 residues. Losses at the gene ends were 0 bases for V and 7 bases for J; bases not matched to a gene: 5. CDR3 amino acids: CASSYSRLAGRNEQFF. CDR3 bases: TGTGCCAGCAGTTACTCGCGACTAGCGGGAAGGAATGAGCAGTTCTTC.

The chain joins TRBV7-2 to TRBJ2-7; TRBD2 aligns across 15 bases. Germline CDR1 SGHTA, CDR2 FQGNSA. J gave up 4 bases and V 1 base, and 5 bases lay outside the gene matches. The length of the CDR3 is 17 residues. CDR3 sequence reads: CASSLVGTSGRRYEQYF. In DNA, the CDR3 is TGTGCCAGCAGCTTAGTGGGGACTAGCGGGAGGAGGTACGAGCAGTACTTC.

The chain links TRBV20-1 to TRBJ1-5, with D unresolved. The CDR3 contains 14 residues. Trimming took off 3 bases at V and 4 bases at J, with 13 bases between the two ends. In germline, CDR1 is DFQATT, CDR2 SNEGSKA (reference sequence). The DNA of the CDR3 is TGCAGTGCTAGTACCGGGAGATTTAATCAGCCCCAGCATTTT. It specifies CSASTGRFNQPQHF.

To note about this clone: Other nucleotide sequences in the sample specify the same CDR3. The rearrangement uses TRBV12-3 or TRBV12-4 and TRBJ1-1; D gene uncertain. The CDR3 loop spans 11 amino acids. Between the trimmed V and J ends, which lost 3 bases and 4 bases, there was a span of 3 bases. CDR3 amino acids: CASSLSTEAFF. The DNA for the CDR3 is TGTGCCAGCAGTTTGAGCACTGAAGCTTTCTTT.

The CDR3 loop reads CASSPTGGDEKLFF. The CDR3 region has the DNA TGTGCCAGCAGCCCGACAGGGGGGGATGAAAAACTGTTTTTT. This sequence joins TRBV5-4 and TRBJ1-4, with 9 nucleotides matching TRBD1. The CDR3 has 14 residues. Germline V gene lookup returns CDR1 SGHNT and CDR2 YYREEE (reference sequence). V dropped 4 bases and J dropped 6; count of bases not matched to a gene: 4.

The CDR3 DNA reads TGTGCCATCCGAAGGGGGCCCCTCTATGGCTACACCTTC. Encoded protein: CAIRRGPLYGYTF. The V call is TRBV28, the J call TRBJ1-2, with 7 nucleotides matching TRBD1. The CDR3 is made up of 13 amino acids. The J segment lost 4 bases and the V segment lost 10 bases, leaving 9 bases of the junction unmatched. The germline V gene has CDR1 MDHEN and CDR2 SYDVKM.

In this sample, this clone turned up once. The chain recombines TRBV14 with TRBJ2-5, with D tentatively TRBD1 (5 bases). The V gene's germline CDR1 is SGHDN and CDR2 FVKESK. V lost 4 bases to trimming and J lost 5 bases, with 11 bases between them. This CDR3 has 13 amino acids. The CDR3 is CASSRGGWETQYF. The DNA for the CDR3 is TGTGCCAGCAGCCGGGGCGGTTGGGAGACCCAGTACTTC.

In this sample, this clone turned up once. The gene calls are TRBV23-1 and TRBJ2-4; 8 bases match TRBD1. TRBV23-1 is assigned to the ORF class and has an uncertain function. Trimming at V came to 1 base and at J to 5 bases, leaving 10 bases not matched to a gene. This CDR3 has 17 residues. This CDR3 is CASSQLVPGGLENIQYF. The CDR3 bases are TGCGCCAGCAGTCAATTGGTTCCAGGGGGCTTGGAAAACATTCAGTACTTC.

The chain employs TRBV27 and TRBJ2-5; perhaps TRBD2 as D (7 bases). V lost 7 bases to trimming and J lost 3 bases, with 15 bases between them. CDR1 is MNHEY, CDR2 SMNVEV, per germline (reference sequence). The CDR3 covers 14 residues. As DNA, the CDR3 is TGTGCCAGCACCCGTCGGGGGGACAAAGAGACCCAGTACTTC. This translates into CASTRRGDKETQYF.

The DNA for the CDR3 is TGTGCCAGCAGCCCGGGACAGACTTACGAGCAGTACTTC. Protein: CASSPGQTYEQYF. The chain uses TRBV13 and TRBJ2-7; TRBD1 matches 7 bases. Germline CDR1 and CDR2: PRHDT and FYEKMQ (reference sequence). Germline trimming cut 5 bases from V and 4 bases from J; bases unmatched to any gene: 5. This CDR3 contains 13 residues.

The rearrangement joins TRBV5-1 to TRBJ2-2, with TRBD2 matching 8 bases. V trimming: 5 bases; J trimming: 1 base; junction bases outside the gene matches: 7. The germline gives CDR1 SGHRS, CDR2 YFSETQ. CDR3 length: 16 amino acids. CDR3 DNA sequence: TGCGCCAGCAGGGGGGCTAGCGGGCAGAACACCGGGGAGCTGTTTTTT. Protein sequence: CASRGASGQNTGELFF.

This chain links TRBV28 with TRBJ2-7; the D is unclear. There are 16 residues in the CDR3. The germline V gene has CDR1 MDHEN and CDR2 SYDVKM. V was cut by 4 bases and J by 0 bases, with 16 bases left in between. CDR3 bases: TGTGCCAGCAGTTACCCCCCGGATAGGAGCTCCTACGAGCAGTACTTC. This encodes CASSYPPDRSSYEQYF.

This chain uses TRBV5-5 with TRBJ2-2; D might be TRBD1 (7 bases). This CDR3 comprises 15 residues. Trimming shortened V by 2 bases and J by 7 bases, and 15 bases separated the two germline ends. In germline, CDR1 is SGHKS, CDR2 YYEKEE (reference sequence). CDR3: CASSFGAGGGGELFF. DNA of the CDR3: TGTGCCAGCAGCTTTGGGGCAGGGGGAGGCGGGGAGCTGTTTTTT.

The rearrangement uses TRBV4-1 and TRBJ1-3; D is unclear. Trimming removed 4 bases from V and 0 bases from J, with 10 bases in between. This CDR3 contains 15 residues. Germline loops: CDR1 MGHRA, CDR2 YSYEKL. The CDR3 protein is CASSLRALSGNTIYF. The CDR3 coding sequence is TGCGCCAGCAGCCTGAGGGCACTCTCTGGAAACACCATATATTTT.

The rearrangement joins TRBV28 to TRBJ1-2, with 7 bases that match TRBD1. Germline V gene sequence: CDR1 MDHEN, CDR2 SYDVKM. Trimming took 5 bases from V and 3 from J; bases not matched to a gene: 9. The CDR3 has 15 residues. The CDR3 nucleotides read TGTGCCAGCAGTCCCCCAGAGGGACAGCACTATGGCTACACCTTC. Translating gives CASSPPEGQHYGYTF.

V and J are TRBV5-1 and TRBJ2-3; 13 bases are shared with TRBD2. CDR1 is SGHRS, CDR2 YFSETQ, per germline. After removal of 5 bases from V and 11 bases from J, the junction contained 17 bases not matched to a gene. The CDR3 covers 17 residues. CDR3 DNA: TGCGCCAGCAGGGTTGAACAAGGACTAGCGGGAGCCGGGGAGCAGTATTTT. The encoded protein is CASRVEQGLAGAGEQYF.

The rearrangement uses TRBV30 and TRBJ2-2; TRBD2 is a possible D gene (5 bases). CDR1 is GTSNPN, CDR2 SVGIG, per germline (reference sequence). Trimming left V 0 bases short and J 6 bases short, with 8 bases between. The CDR3 consists of 13 residues. This CDR3 is CAWSVRSAGELFF. CDR3 DNA: TGTGCCTGGAGTGTACGTAGCGCCGGGGAGCTGTTTTTT.

This clone was detected once. Other DNA sequences within the sample encode an identical CDR3. This chain connects TRBV7-8 to TRBJ2-7; 12 bases match TRBD2. The CDR3 is 14 amino acids. Germline assignment: CDR1 SGHVS and CDR2 FQNEAQ. With 2 bases clipped from V and 4 bases from J, the junction kept 0 bases outside the gene matches. CDR3 protein: CASSLLAGGYEQYF. CDR3 nucleotides: TGTGCCAGCAGCTTACTAGCGGGAGGGTACGAGCAGTACTTC.

The gene calls are TRBV6-5 and TRBJ2-3, with a tentative D call TRBD2 (6 bases). Trimming left V 5 bases short and J 5 bases short, with 17 bases between. The CDR3 extends over 15 amino acids. Germline V gives CDR1 MNHEY, CDR2 SVGAGI. The CDR3 DNA sequence: TGTGCCAGCAGTCTTAGGCACCTGGGGGGAGATACGCAGTATTTT. The encoded protein is CASSLRHLGGDTQYF.

The chain carries TRBV28 and TRBJ2-3; 10 nucleotides match TRBD2. The J segment lost 0 bases and the V segment lost 7 bases, leaving 13 bases of the junction unmatched. Germline V gene sequence: CDR1 MDHEN, CDR2 SYDVKM. CDR3 length: 18 residues. The CDR3 sequence: CASITGTSAHSSTDTQYF. CDR3 DNA: TGTGCCAGCATTACCGGGACTAGCGCGCACTCTAGCACAGATACGCAGTATTTT.

The chain is built from TRBV4-3 and TRBJ2-7; 7 nucleotides match TRBD2. The V gene's germline CDR1 is LGHNA and CDR2 YSLEER. The CDR3 has 15 amino acids. The J segment lost 3 bases and the V segment lost 1 base, leaving 6 bases of the junction unmatched. The CDR3 region is CASSQAASGNYEQYF. The CDR3 DNA reads TGCGCCAGCAGCCAAGCAGCTAGCGGAAACTACGAGCAGTACTTC.

This chain uses TRBV5-1 with TRBJ1-1; 11 positions agree with TRBD1. The CDR3 has 16 residues. The ends lost 4 bases at V and 1 base at J; junction bases unmatched: 6. Germline V lookup: CDR1 SGHRS, CDR2 YFSETQ. Written as DNA, the CDR3 is TGCGCCAGCAGCGGCCGGGACAGGGGGGAGAACACTGAAGCTTTCTTT. It specifies CASSGRDRGENTEAFF. The variable domain in full, with the rest retrieved from reference TRBV5-1 and TRBJ1-1, is KAGVTQTPRYLIKTRGQQVTLSCSPISGHRSVSWYQQTPGQGLQFLFEYFSETQRNKGNFPGRFSGRQFSNSRSEMNVSTLELGDSALYLCASSGRDRGENTEAFFGQGTRLTVV.

The V and J genes are TRBV10-3 and TRBJ2-7; a possible D gene is TRBD1 (5 bases). CDR1 and CDR2 (germline): ENHRY, SYGVKD. V was cut by 3 bases and J by 2 bases, with 11 bases left in between. The CDR3 spans 14 residues. CDR3 in amino acids: CAISETGITYEQYF. In DNA form, the CDR3 reads TGTGCCATCAGTGAAACAGGCATTACCTACGAGCAGTACTTC.

The gene calls are TRBV7-9 and TRBJ1-1; 10 nucleotides align to TRBD1. This CDR3 comprises 14 residues. Germline trimming cut 7 bases from V and 10 bases from J; bases unmatched to any gene: 12. Germline CDR1 and CDR2: SEHNR and FQNEAQ (reference sequence). The CDR3 DNA sequence: TGTGCCAGCAACAATTTCGGACAGGGGGTGGGAGCTTTCTTT. It codes for CASNNFGQGVGAFF.

J is TRBJ1-6 and V is TRBV6-1; D is uncertain. Germline V gives CDR1 MNHNS, CDR2 SASEGT. The CDR3 is 17 amino acids. V was clipped by 4 bases and J by 9 bases, with 22 bases between them. The CDR3, as DNA: TGTGCCAGCAGTGCCGTTGGCGGAGCGGGAGTGGGTTCACCCCTCCACTTT. This gives the protein CASSAVGGAGVGSPLHF.